The 14 T cell receptor beta chains given below trace back to one sample, sequenced in a study of CD8 T cells in ankylosing spondylitis. TCRdb analysed the 5' RACE reads with MiXCR anew, one entry per CDR3 protein. This repertoire shows 270,000 or so distinct CDR3 sequences, about a sixth found once; its top ten account for roughly 34%. Sequencing was performed on blood, either unsorted or a sorted T cell fraction (not recorded which). The source of these receptors is a male donor with ankylosing spondylitis or in good health (not recorded which).

At least ten counts were recorded for this clonotype. V gene TRBV12-3 or TRBV12-4 combines with J gene TRBJ2-5; unclear D gene. CDR3 size: 13 residues. The V gene lost 2 bases and the J gene lost 5 bases, with 9 bases spanning the gap. The CDR3, as DNA: TGTGCCAGCAGTTTATTGGGGTTGGAGACCCAGTACTTC. Its translation: CASSLLGLETQYF.

This clonotype occurred a few times. The V call is TRBV10-3, the J call TRBJ2-7; 7 nucleotides match TRBD1. The germline V gene has CDR1 ENHRY and CDR2 SYGVKD. This CDR3 has 15 residues. The trim removed 6 bases at V and 2 bases at J, leaving 10 bases unmatched. The CDR3 DNA reads TGTGCCATCAGCTCGGCAGGGGGTAATCCCTACGAGCAGTACTTC. Translating it yields CAISSAGGNPYEQYF.

This chain links TRBV3-1 with TRBJ2-7, with no clear D. Trimming stripped 0 bases from V and 8 bases from J, with 14 bases between. CDR1 and CDR2 from the germline V gene are LGHDT and YNNKEL (reference sequence). The CDR3 is made up of 14 amino acids. In DNA form, the CDR3 reads TGTGCCAGCAGCCAAGAGAGAACGGTCAGCAAGCAGTACTTC. The encoded protein is CASSQERTVSKQYF.

This clonotype showed up just a few times. In nucleotides, the CDR3 is TGTGCCTGGAGTGTCGGGACTCATAGCAATCAGCCCCAGCATTTT. Amino acid sequence: CAWSVGTHSNQPQHF. J is TRBJ1-5 and V is TRBV30, with D possibly TRBD1 on 5 matching bases. The CDR3 is 15 amino acids. CDR1 GTSNPN and CDR2 SVGIG come from the germline V gene (reference sequence). V lost 0 bases, J lost 0 bases, and 9 bases lay in between.

This clonotype was recorded a few times. The chain carries TRBV24-1 and TRBJ2-2; 7 bases match TRBD1. CDR3 size: 14 residues. Germline loops: CDR1 KGHDR, CDR2 SFDVKD. Trimming took 7 bases from V and 6 from J; bases not matched to a gene: 7. CDR3 in DNA: TGTGCCACCAGCGAAGGAACAGGGGCCGGGGAGCTGTTTTTT. Translation gives CATSEGTGAGELFF.

CDR3 nucleotide sequence: TGTGCCAGCAGTTTGGTGGGAACGACGAACCACGAGCAGTACTTC. Its protein product is CASSLVGTTNHEQYF. The chain carries TRBV27 and TRBJ2-7; D is ambiguous. Germline V gene lookup returns CDR1 MNHEY and CDR2 SMNVEV (reference sequence). The CDR3 is 15 residues long. V was clipped by 3 bases and J by 5 bases, with 17 bases between them.

There are many counts of this clonotype. The gene calls are TRBV9 and TRBJ2-3, with 9 bases matching TRBD2. Germline CDR1 reads SGDLS; CDR2 reads YYNGEE. V gave up 5 bases and J gave up 0 bases; unmatched junction bases: 7. The CDR3 consists of 16 residues. Written as DNA, the CDR3 is TGTGCCAGCAGTAGCGGGAGCTACTCTAGCACAGATACGCAGTATTTT. It yields the protein CASSSGSYSSTDTQYF.

In its sample, this clonotype was seen a few times. This chain joins TRBV9 and TRBJ2-7, with 10 bases matching TRBD2. Trimming at V came to 7 bases and at J to 10 bases, leaving 5 bases not matched to a gene. This CDR3 has 11 residues. Germline CDR1 is SGDLS and CDR2 is YYNGEE. This chain's CDR3 is CASGTSAEQYF. DNA for the CDR3: TGTGCCAGCGGGACTAGCGCGGAACAGTACTTC. Using reference TRBV9 and TRBJ2-7 for the parts outside the CDR3, the full variable domain is DSGVTQTPKHLITATGQRVTLRCSPRSGDLSVYWYQQSLDQGLQFLIQYYNGEERAKGNILERFSAQQFPDLHSELNLSSLELGDSALYFCASGTSAEQYFGPGTRLTVT.

This clonotype occurred a few times. The chain links TRBV21-1 to TRBJ2-7. TRBV21-1 is shown as a pseudogene. CDR3 length: 9 amino acids. CDR3 loop: CANLYEQYF. CDR3 nucleotides: TGTGCCAACCTCTACGAGCAGTACTTC.

This clonotype has at least ten counts. The V call is TRBV4-3, the J call TRBJ1-1, with D hard to call. The CDR3 loop spans 13 amino acids. Germline V gene sequence: CDR1 LGHNA, CDR2 YSLEER. V lost 4 bases, J lost 6 bases, and 12 bases lay in between. This CDR3 is CASSPILGAEAFF. The CDR3 nucleotides are TGCGCCAGCAGCCCAATCTTAGGCGCTGAAGCTTTCTTT.

This clonotype was observed at least ten times. CDR3 amino acids: CASSPGTGIYEQYF. The DNA of the CDR3 is TGTGCCAGCAGCCCGGGGACAGGGATCTACGAGCAGTACTTC. The gene calls are TRBV6-2 or TRBV6-3 and TRBJ2-7; 9 bases agree with TRBD1. The germline V gene encodes CDR1 MNHEY and CDR2 SVGEGT. V lost 6 bases, J lost 3 bases, and 6 bases stayed unmatched. This CDR3 spans 14 amino acids.

The chain is built from TRBV12-3 or TRBV12-4 and TRBJ1-1; D gene uncertain. CDR3 length: 15 residues. Trimming removed 1 base from V and 3 bases from J, with 12 bases in between. CDR3 region: CASSLGPNGDTEAFF. In DNA, the CDR3 is TGTGCCAGCAGTTTAGGTCCTAACGGGGACACTGAAGCTTTCTTT.

The chain is built from TRBV6-5 and TRBJ1-5; 7 positions agree with TRBD1. Trimming took 0 bases from V and 3 from J; bases not matched to a gene: 5. Germline values: CDR1 MNHEY, CDR2 SVGAGI. The CDR3 spans 16 residues. Here the CDR3 DNA reads TGTGCCAGCAGTTACTCCCGGGACAGCGCCAATCAGCCCCAGCATTTT. Its translation: CASSYSRDSANQPQHF.

V is TRBV5-6 and J is TRBJ2-7, with 7 bases aligning to TRBD2. Germline lookup yields CDR1 SGHDT and CDR2 YYEEEE. The ends lost 1 base at V and 0 bases at J; junction bases unmatched: 4. CDR3 size: 15 residues. Written as DNA, the CDR3 is TGTGCCAGCAGCTTGTTGCGGGAGATCTCCTACGAGCAGTACTTC. It codes for CASSLLREISYEQYF.